Listed below are T cell receptor beta chains from one sample, sequenced in a study of CD8+ T cells in alopecia areata. Sequencing used immunoSEQ multiplex PCR; TCRdb keeps in-frame clones, though not all of them. The data contain roughly 150,000 clones, 45% to 60% of them singletons. The sequenced material came from CD4+ T cells sorted from blood. All receptors derive from a human donor in good health. The CDR3 runs from the conserved cysteine through the conserved F or W. Not all rows give a size; the values are once, few, many and, for expanded clones, a class.

abundance	j_gene	v_gene	CDR3aa
.	TRBJ1-5	TRBV6-5	CASSSRGNNQPQHF
.	TRBJ2-5	TRBV6-6	CASSYTRETQYF
.	TRBJ2-3	TRBV30	CAWKAGSDTQYF
.	TRBJ1-4	TRBV29-1	CGGSQFSNEKLFF
.	TRBJ2-1	TRBV4-1	CASSQPRIQGALREQFF
.	TRBJ1-1	TRBV30	CAWSPPGGFRPEAFF
few	TRBJ2-1	TRBV6-5	CASSFNGRNEQFF
.	TRBJ2-1	TRBV5-4	CASSLNGRGYNEQFF
.	TRBJ2-7	TRBV5-4	CASSWDPGNKYEQYF
few	TRBJ2-3	TRBV16	CASSQRIAGGGTDTQYF
.	TRBJ1-1	TRBV30	CAWSSDGTEAFF
.	TRBJ2-6	TRBV25-1	CASSSVGGANVLTF
.	TRBJ2-5	TRBV29-1	CSVKGLLVETQYF
.	TRBJ2-1	TRBV7-2	CASKKDRASYNEQFF
few	TRBJ2-1	TRBV5-1	CASSLVRLNEQFF
once	TRBJ2-7	TRBV5-1	CASSNGGLASTYEQYF
.	TRBJ2-3	TRBV27	CASRSWGRTTDTQYF
.	TRBJ2-7	TRBV30	CAWSRGLAGVEQYF
.	TRBJ2-3	TRBV7-9	CASSWRELTDTQYF
few	TRBJ1-2	TRBV28	CASSFQGWGPGYTF
.	TRBJ1-2	TRBV5-1	CASSAEGYGYTF
few	TRBJ2-1	TRBV7-8	CASSLAGSPYNEQFF
few	TRBJ1-2	TRBV29-1	CSVSTGGRPGYTF
.	TRBJ2-1	TRBV11-1	CASSFVEVYRPNEQFF
.	TRBJ2-7	TRBV11-2	CASSKDYLVEQYF
.	TRBJ1-2	TRBV5-4	CASSEGTGSNYGYTF
.	TRBJ2-1	TRBV7-9	CASSLGAGLAENYNEQFF
.	TRBJ2-7	TRBV29-1	CSVSGTGEYEQYF
.	TRBJ2-3	TRBV5-1	CASSLGGRSDTQYF
.	TRBJ2-7	TRBV5-1	CASSRDRGYEQYF
.	TRBJ2-3	TRBV5-6	CASRGVSTDTQYF
few	TRBJ2-1	TRBV29-1	CSVERMGSGGNEQFF
.	TRBJ2-5	TRBV30	CAWNLQETQYF
.	TRBJ2-2	TRBV7-2	CASSLGSGVANTGELFF